This record concerns one T cell receptor (beta chain) sequence. Its antigen is unidentified. CDR3 length: 14 residues. CDR1 and CDR2 (germline): SQVTM, ANQGSEA. Trimming cost V 5 bases and J 5 bases; bases outside gene matches: 9. The sample is drawn from a study of graft-versus-host responses after intestinal transplantation. At the level of the study: Recipients were given multivisceral, liver-intestinal, or isolated intestinal transplants.

Profiled with immunoSEQ multiplex PCR; TCRdb holds only in-frame clones, not every one. The sample carries roughly 50,000 clones, 75% to 95% recorded once. Study outcomes and limitations: GvH clones surfaced in recipient marrow, some emerging earlier in ileum or blood.

The chain links TRBV29-1 to TRBJ1-1, with 9 bases matching TRBD1. This TCR was sampled from a human patient who received an intestinal transplant, so some T cells may come from the graft donor. The specimen was PBMCs, collected 650 to 680 days after intestinal transplant. The DNA of the CDR3 is TGCAGCGTTCTTCAACAGGGGGCGTGGACTGAAGCTTTCTTT. Translation: CSVLQQGAWTEAFF.